The 7 T cell receptor beta chains listed next were all sequenced from one sample in a study of CD8+ T cells in alopecia areata. Documented treatment: oral pan-JAK inhibitor, 5-10 mg twice daily. Extracted RNA was reverse transcribed into cDNA, the sequencing template. The repertoire was sequenced with immunoSEQ multiplex PCR; TCRdb's copy has only in-frame clones and lacks some. Among 75,000 to 80,000 clones, roughly 70% were seen once, and the ten largest hold 23%. The specimen was CD8+ T cells sorted from blood, collected at week 24, from a patient treated with tofacitinib. Receptor source: a human donor with alopecia areata.

The J gene is TRBJ1-2, the V gene TRBV4-3, with no clear D. Germline V CDR1 and CDR2: LGHNA, YSLEER. The CDR3 is 15 residues long. V was cut by 0 bases and J by 4 bases, with 12 bases left in between. The CDR3 spells CASSQDIAVLYGYTF. The CDR3 DNA is TGCGCCAGCAGCCAAGATATCGCAGTCCTCTATGGCTACACCTTC.

As to this clone: This same CDR3 is encoded by further DNA sequences in the sample. The chain uses TRBV15 and TRBJ2-7, with 11 nucleotides matching TRBD2. The CDR3 has 16 amino acids. J lost 3 bases, V lost 0 bases, and 4 bases had no gene match. The germline CDR1 and CDR2 sequences are LNHNV and YYDKDF (reference sequence). CDR3 nucleotide sequence: TGTGCCACCAGCAGAGATGGGCTAGCGGGGGGCTACGAGCAGTACTTC. It codes for CATSRDGLAGGYEQYF.

This clone was seen more than once but under ten times. J is TRBJ2-1 and V is TRBV4-1; unclear D gene. The V end was cut by 0 bases, the J end by 0 bases, with 9 bases between. The CDR3 spans 16 residues. CDR1 MGHRA and CDR2 YSYEKL come from the germline V gene. CDR3 sequence (DNA): TGCGCCAGCAGCCAAGAGCCTACGGGCTCCTACAATGAGCAGTTCTTC. It yields the protein CASSQEPTGSYNEQFF.

This chain links TRBV29-1 with TRBJ1-1; D perhaps matches TRBD1 (5 bases). Deletions cut 5 bases from V and 0 bases from J, with 13 bases between. The CDR3 runs 14 residues. The germline V gene has CDR1 SQVTM and CDR2 ANQGSEA. As DNA, the CDR3 is TGCAGCGTTTGCGGGGGGGACCTGAACACTGAAGCTTTCTTT. Its protein is CSVCGGDLNTEAFF.

The rearrangement uses TRBV6-5 and TRBJ2-5; TRBD1 is a possible D gene (6 bases). Trimming pared 3 bases from V and 5 bases from J, leaving 13 bases between. The germline V gene has CDR1 MNHEY and CDR2 SVGAGI. This CDR3 contains 14 residues. CDR3 coding DNA: TGTGCCAGCAGTTATGGGACACCCAGGGAGACCCAGTACTTC. Amino acid sequence: CASSYGTPRETQYF.

The genes are TRBV29-1 and TRBJ1-2, with a weak D call TRBD1 (5 bases). The germline V gene has CDR1 SQVTM and CDR2 ANQGSEA. The CDR3 is made up of 14 amino acids. Trimming removed 7 bases at V and 7 bases at J, with 22 bases between. In DNA form, the CDR3 reads TGCAGCGCTGGTCCCGGGGGGGTAGGAGGTGGCTACACCTTC. Amino acids: CSAGPGGVGGGYTF. Full variable domain (missing parts from reference TRBV29-1 and TRBJ1-2): SAVISQKPSRDICQRGTSLTIQCQVDSQVTMMFWYRQQPGQSLTLIATANQGSEATYESGFVIDKFPISRPNLTFSTLTVSNMSPEDSSIYLCSAGPGGVGGGYTFGSGTRLTVV.

The chain uses TRBV9 and TRBJ1-1, with D unresolved. The V gene lost 3 bases and the J gene lost 0 bases, with 9 bases spanning the gap. This CDR3 contains 14 residues. Germline V gene lookup returns CDR1 SGDLS and CDR2 YYNGEE. CDR3 residues: CASSGEALNTEAFF. The CDR3 nucleotides read TGTGCCAGCAGCGGCGAAGCCCTGAACACTGAAGCTTTCTTT. Complete variable domain (other parts from reference TRBV9 and TRBJ1-1): DSGVTQTPKHLITATGQRVTLRCSPRSGDLSVYWYQQSLDQGLQFLIQYYNGEERAKGNILERFSAQQFPDLHSELNLSSLELGDSALYFCASSGEALNTEAFFGQGTRLTVV.